This T cell receptor (beta chain) was found in a study of T-cell reconstitution after alpha-beta-depleted transplantation in children. Unique molecular identifiers were incorporated into the prepared TCRbeta library. TCRdb re-derived calls from the PCR reads in MiXCR, one entry per CDR3 protein. This sample has around 480,000 distinct CDR3 sequences, with about 30% found just once. The V and J ends lost 2 bases and 0 bases, in that order; junction bases with no gene match: 14. Germline CDR1 reads MNHEY; CDR2 reads SVGEGT. The CDR3 has 21 amino acids. This clonotype was detected a few times. The sequence came from a human donor who donated a stem cell graft to a child with aplastic anemia. The chain uses TRBV6-2 or TRBV6-3 and TRBJ2-6; the match to TRBD1 covers 9 bases. The material sequenced was PBMCs from the stem cell graft donor, taken from the stem cell graft. CDR3 nucleotides: TGTGCCAGCAGTTACCGAACTTTGGGACAGGGAGAATTCTCTGGGGCCAACGTCCTGACTTTC. Protein sequence: CASSYRTLGQGEFSGANVLTF.